The clone carrying this TCR beta chain was recorded at least ten times. The antigen remains undetermined. Trimming shortened V by 2 bases and J by 6 bases, and 8 bases separated the two germline ends. This CDR3 contains 13 residues. Germline V CDR1 and CDR2: SGHVS, FNYEAQ. This entry is derived from a study of CD8+CD57+ T cells in acquired aplastic anemia. Study as a whole: The sorted CD4+ and CD8+ cells yielded an average about 3.5 ug of DNA. Study-level findings and limits: Shared by patients and controls, nearly 30 CD8+ CDR3s were abundant in patients.

Genomic DNA templated the TCR beta VDJ and CDR3 profiling. TCRdb independently ran MiXCR on the reads; one entry per CDR3 protein. This table holds 400,000 to 600,000 distinct CDR3 sequences, approximately 32% found once. Those patients picked for sequencing had displayed CD8+CD57+ cell expansion on flow cytometry. Prior therapy had not been administered to any patient at the time of blood sampling. The source is a human donor with aplastic anemia. Input material: sorted CD4+, CD8+, or CD8+CD57+ T cells (not recorded which) from PBMCs. The chain joins TRBV7-6 to TRBJ1-5; D gene uncertain. The CDR3 DNA reads TGTGCCAGCAGCTTAACCCCTCCTCAGCCCCAGCATTTT. As protein: CASSLTPPQPQHF. Filled out from reference TRBV7-6 and TRBJ1-5, the complete variable domain reads GAGVSQSPRYKVTKRGQDVALRCDPISGHVSLYWYRQALGQGPEFLTYFNYEAQQDKSGLPNDRFSAERPEGSISTLTIQRTEQRDSAMYRCASSLTPPQPQHFGDGTRLSIL.